The clone carrying this TCR beta chain was seen a few times. The V gene lost 6 bases and the J gene lost 12 bases, with 15 bases spanning the gap. Germline CDR1 and CDR2: SQVTM and ANQGSEA. This CDR3 spans 11 amino acids. This sample was taken from a study of blood T cell repertoires in COVID-19. Study-wide background: Whether acute or convalescent, the COVID-19 samples came from the United States, Italy and Spain. T cells, B-cell-depleted T cells, or PBMCs supplied cDNA or gDNA.

Under the authors' procedure: Estimates of nucleated cell counts were drawn from the amplification of reference gene primers. Produced via immunoSEQ multiplex PCR; TCRdb's table is partial and in-frame only. Clone size and V and J calls were adopted from that table, with D and trimming inferred from the DNA. The repertoire holds fewer than 120,000 clones, approximately 65% seen once, with over 6% in the top ten. The sample consisted of peripheral blood. The receptor was isolated from a woman aged 60 to 75 with acute or convalescent COVID-19. This chain connects TRBV29-1 to TRBJ2-1; perhaps TRBD2 as D (5 bases). The chain's CDR3 is CSVELVGVQFF. The DNA of the CDR3 is TGCAGCGTAGAACTAGTTGGAGTGCAGTTCTTC.